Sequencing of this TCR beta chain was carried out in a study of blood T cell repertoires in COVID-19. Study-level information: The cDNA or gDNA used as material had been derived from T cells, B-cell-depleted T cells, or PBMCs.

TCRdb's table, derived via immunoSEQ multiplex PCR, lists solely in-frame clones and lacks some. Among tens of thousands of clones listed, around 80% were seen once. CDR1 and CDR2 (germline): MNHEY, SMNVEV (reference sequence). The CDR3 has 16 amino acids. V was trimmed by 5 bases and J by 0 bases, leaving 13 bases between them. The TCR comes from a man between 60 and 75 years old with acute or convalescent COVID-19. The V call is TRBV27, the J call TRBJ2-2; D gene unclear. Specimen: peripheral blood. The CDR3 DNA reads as TGTGCCAGCAGTCCTACCCCCGCCGCGAACACCGGGGAGCTGTTTTTT. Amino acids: CASSPTPAANTGELFF.